This T cell receptor beta chain was obtained from a study of graft-versus-host responses after intestinal transplantation. Generated by immunoSEQ multiplex PCR, the TCRdb table keeps only in-frame clones and is missing some. The sample lists around 90,000 clones, roughly 92% occurring once. Notes on this clone: What it binds is not known.

The length of the CDR3 is 16 residues. Trimming removed 5 bases from V and 2 bases from J; junction bases left unmatched: 9. Germline CDR1 reads SEHNR; CDR2 reads FQNEAQ (reference sequence). V usage is TRBV7-9 and J usage is TRBJ2-1; TRBD1 matches 7 bases. This receptor was taken from a human donor who received an intestinal transplant. Source: unstimulated CD4+ T cells sorted from spleen or lymph node cells, taken before intestinal transplant. The CDR3 here is CASSITGQATYNEQFF. Written as DNA, the CDR3 is TGTGCCAGCAGCATAACAGGACAGGCGACCTACAATGAGCAGTTCTTC.